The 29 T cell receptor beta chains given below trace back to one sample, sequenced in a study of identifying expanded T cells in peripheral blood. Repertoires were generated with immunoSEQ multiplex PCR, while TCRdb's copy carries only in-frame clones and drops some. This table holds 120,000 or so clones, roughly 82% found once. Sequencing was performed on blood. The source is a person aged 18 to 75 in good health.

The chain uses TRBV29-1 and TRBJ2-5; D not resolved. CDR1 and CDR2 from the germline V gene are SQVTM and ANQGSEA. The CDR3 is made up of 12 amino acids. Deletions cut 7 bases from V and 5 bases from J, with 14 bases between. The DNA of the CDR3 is TGCAGCGCCACTACTCCAAGGGAGACCCAGTACTTC. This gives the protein CSATTPRETQYF.

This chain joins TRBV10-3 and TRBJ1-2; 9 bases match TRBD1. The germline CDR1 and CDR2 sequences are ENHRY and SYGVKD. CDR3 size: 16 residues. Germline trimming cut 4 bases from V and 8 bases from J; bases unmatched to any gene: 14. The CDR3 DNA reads TGTGCCATCAGTGGCGCAGGGACAGGGTGGTCAAAAGGCTACACCTTC. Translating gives CAISGAGTGWSKGYTF.

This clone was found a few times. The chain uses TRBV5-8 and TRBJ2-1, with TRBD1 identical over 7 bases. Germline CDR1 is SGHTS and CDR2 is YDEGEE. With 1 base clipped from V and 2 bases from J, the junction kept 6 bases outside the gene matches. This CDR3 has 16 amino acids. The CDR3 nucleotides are TGTGCCAGCAGCTTGTTCGAGGGGGCGACCTACAATGAGCAGTTCTTC. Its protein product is CASSLFEGATYNEQFF.

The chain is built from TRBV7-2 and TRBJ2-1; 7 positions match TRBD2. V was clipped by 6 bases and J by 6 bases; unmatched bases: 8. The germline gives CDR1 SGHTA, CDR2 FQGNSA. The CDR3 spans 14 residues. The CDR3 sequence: CASRYTGGSNEQFF. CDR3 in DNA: TGTGCCAGCAGATACACCGGGGGGTCCAATGAGCAGTTCTTC.

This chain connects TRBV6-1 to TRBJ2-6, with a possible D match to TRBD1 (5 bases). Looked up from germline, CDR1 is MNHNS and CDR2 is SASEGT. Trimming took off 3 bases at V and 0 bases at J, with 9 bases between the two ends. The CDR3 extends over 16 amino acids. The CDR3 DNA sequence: TGTGCCAGCAGTGACAGGGCCCTCTCTGGGGCCAACGTCCTGACTTTC. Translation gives CASSDRALSGANVLTF.

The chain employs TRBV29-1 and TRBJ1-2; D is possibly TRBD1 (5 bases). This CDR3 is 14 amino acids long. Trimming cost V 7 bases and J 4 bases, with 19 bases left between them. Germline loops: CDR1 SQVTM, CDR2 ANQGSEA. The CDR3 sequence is CSATTSTGSYGYTF. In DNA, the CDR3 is TGCAGCGCCACAACCTCAACAGGATCCTATGGCTACACCTTC.

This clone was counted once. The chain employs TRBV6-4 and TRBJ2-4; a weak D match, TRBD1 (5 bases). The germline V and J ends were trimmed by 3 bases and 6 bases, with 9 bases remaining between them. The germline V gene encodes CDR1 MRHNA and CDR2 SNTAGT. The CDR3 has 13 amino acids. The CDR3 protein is CASSEGRGNIQYF. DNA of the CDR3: TGTGCCAGCAGTGAGGGTAGGGGAAACATTCAGTACTTC.

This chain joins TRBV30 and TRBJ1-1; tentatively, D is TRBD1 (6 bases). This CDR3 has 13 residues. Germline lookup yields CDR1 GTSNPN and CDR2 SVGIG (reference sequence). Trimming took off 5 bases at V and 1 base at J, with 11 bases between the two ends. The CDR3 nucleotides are TGTGCCTGGCAAGAGGACAGGAACACTGAAGCTTTCTTT. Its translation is CAWQEDRNTEAFF.

CDR3 nucleotide sequence: TGCAGCGTTAGGGACAGGGGGCAATACGAGCAGTACTTC. This encodes CSVRDRGQYEQYF. J is TRBJ2-7 and V is TRBV29-1; TRBD1 matches at 12 bases. Germline V CDR1 and CDR2: SQVTM, ANQGSEA. V shed 5 bases and J 4 bases; nucleotides not matched to a gene: 3. This CDR3 region has 13 residues.

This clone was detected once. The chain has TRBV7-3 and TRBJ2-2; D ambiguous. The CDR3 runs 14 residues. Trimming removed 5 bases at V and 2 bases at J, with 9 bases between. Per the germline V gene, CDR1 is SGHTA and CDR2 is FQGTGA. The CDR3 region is CASSRARNTGELFF. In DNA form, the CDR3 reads TGTGCCAGCAGCCGAGCGCGAAACACCGGGGAGCTGTTTTTT.

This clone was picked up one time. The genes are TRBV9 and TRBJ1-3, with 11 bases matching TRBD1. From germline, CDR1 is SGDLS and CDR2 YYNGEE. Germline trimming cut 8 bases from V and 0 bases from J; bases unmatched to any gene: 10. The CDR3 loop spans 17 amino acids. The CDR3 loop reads CASGTGGFETSGNTIYF. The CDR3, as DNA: TGTGCCAGTGGGACAGGGGGTTTCGAAACCTCTGGAAACACCATATATTTT. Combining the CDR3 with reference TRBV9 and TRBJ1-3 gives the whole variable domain DSGVTQTPKHLITATGQRVTLRCSPRSGDLSVYWYQQSLDQGLQFLIQYYNGEERAKGNILERFSAQQFPDLHSELNLSSLELGDSALYFCASGTGGFETSGNTIYFGEGSWLTVV.

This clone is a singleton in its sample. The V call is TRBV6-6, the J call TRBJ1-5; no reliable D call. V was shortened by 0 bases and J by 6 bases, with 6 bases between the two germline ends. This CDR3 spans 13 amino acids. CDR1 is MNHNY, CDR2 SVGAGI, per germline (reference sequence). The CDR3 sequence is CASSYSSIQPQHF. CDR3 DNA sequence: TGTGCCAGCAGTTACTCGAGTATTCAGCCCCAGCATTTT.

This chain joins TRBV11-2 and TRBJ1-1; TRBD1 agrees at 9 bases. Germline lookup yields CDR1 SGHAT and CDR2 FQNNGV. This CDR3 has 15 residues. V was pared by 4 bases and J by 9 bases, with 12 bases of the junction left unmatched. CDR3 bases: TGTGCCAGCAGCTCTACTACAGGGGGCGCGATAAAAGCTTTCTTT. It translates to CASSSTTGGAIKAFF.

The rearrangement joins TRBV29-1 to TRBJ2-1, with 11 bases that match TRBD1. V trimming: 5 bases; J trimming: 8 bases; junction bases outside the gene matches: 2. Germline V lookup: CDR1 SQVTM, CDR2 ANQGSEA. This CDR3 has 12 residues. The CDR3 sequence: CSVRTGGYEQFF. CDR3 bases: TGCAGCGTTCGGACAGGGGGCTATGAGCAGTTCTTC.

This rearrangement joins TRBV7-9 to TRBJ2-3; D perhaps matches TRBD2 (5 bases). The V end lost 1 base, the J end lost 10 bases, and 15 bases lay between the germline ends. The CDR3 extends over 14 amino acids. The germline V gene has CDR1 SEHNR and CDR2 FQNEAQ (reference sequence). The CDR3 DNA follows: TGTGCCAGCAGCTTAGGGGGTAGCGAGGATCCGCAGTATTTT. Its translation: CASSLGGSEDPQYF.

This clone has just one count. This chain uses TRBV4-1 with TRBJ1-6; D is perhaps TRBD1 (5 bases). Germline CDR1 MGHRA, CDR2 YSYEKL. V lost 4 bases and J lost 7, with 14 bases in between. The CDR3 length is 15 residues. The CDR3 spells CASSPRWGVNSPLHF. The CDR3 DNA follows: TGCGCCAGCAGCCCCCGTTGGGGGGTGAATTCACCCCTCCACTTT.

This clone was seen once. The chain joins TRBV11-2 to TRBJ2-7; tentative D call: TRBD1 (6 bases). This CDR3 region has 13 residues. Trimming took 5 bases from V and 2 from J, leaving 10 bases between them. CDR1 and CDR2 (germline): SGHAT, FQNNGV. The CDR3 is CASSPGQTYEQYF. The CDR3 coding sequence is TGTGCCAGCAGCCCTGGACAGACCTACGAGCAGTACTTC.

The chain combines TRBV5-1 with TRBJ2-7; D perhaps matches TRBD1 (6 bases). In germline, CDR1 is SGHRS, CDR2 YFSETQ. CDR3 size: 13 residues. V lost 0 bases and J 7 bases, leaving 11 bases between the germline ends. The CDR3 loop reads CASSLASGQEQYF. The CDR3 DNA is TGCGCCAGCAGCTTGGCTTCGGGACAAGAGCAGTACTTC.

The CDR3 DNA reads as TGTGCCAGCTCACCGGTGCCCGGTACGGTTCAGCCCCAGCATTTT. As protein: CASSPVPGTVQPQHF. This rearrangement joins TRBV18 to TRBJ1-5; D is unresolved. Germline V CDR1 and CDR2: KGHSH, LQKENI. The CDR3 covers 15 residues. Trimming cost V 3 bases and J 6 bases, with 15 bases left between them.

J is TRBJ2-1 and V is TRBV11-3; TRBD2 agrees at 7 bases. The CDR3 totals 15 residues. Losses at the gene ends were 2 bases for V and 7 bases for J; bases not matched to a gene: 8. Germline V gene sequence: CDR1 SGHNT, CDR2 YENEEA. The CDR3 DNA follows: TGTGCCAGCAGCTTATTTAAGCGGGGCTTAAATGAGCAGTTCTTC. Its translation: CASSLFKRGLNEQFF.

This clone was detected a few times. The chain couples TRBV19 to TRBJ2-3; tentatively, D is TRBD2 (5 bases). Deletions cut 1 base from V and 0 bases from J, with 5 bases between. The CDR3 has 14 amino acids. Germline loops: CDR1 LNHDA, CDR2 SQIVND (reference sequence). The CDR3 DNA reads TGTGCCAGTAGTATAGCGGGGAGCACAGATACGCAGTATTTT. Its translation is CASSIAGSTDTQYF. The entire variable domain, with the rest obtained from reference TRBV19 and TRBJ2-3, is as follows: DGGITQSPKYLFRKEGQNVTLSCEQNLNHDAMYWYRQDPGQGLRLIYYSQIVNDFQKGDIAEGYSVSREKKESFPLTVTSAQKNPTAFYLCASSIAGSTDTQYFGPGTRLTVL.

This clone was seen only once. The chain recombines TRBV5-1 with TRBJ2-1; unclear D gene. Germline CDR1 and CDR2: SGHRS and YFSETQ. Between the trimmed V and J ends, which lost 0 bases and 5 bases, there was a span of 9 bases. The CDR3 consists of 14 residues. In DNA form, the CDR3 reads TGCGCCAGCAGCTTGGGGGGTACCGACAATGAGCAGTTCTTC. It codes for CASSLGGTDNEQFF.

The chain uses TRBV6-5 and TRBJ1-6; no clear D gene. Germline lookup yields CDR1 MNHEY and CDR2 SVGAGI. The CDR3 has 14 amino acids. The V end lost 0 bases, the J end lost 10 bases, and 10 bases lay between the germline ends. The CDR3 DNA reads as TGTGCCAGCAGTTACTCGTATAACGGCTCACCCCTCCACTTT. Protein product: CASSYSYNGSPLHF.

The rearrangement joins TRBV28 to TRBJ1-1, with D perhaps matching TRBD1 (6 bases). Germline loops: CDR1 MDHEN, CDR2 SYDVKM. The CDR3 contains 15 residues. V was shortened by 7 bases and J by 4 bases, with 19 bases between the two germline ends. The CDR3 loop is CASTVEGVKGTEAFF. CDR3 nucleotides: TGTGCCAGCACGGTAGAGGGGGTGAAGGGCACTGAAGCTTTCTTT.

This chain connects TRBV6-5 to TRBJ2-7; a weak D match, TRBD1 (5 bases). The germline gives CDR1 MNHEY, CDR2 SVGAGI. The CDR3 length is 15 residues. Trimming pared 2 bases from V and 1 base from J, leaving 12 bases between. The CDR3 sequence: CASSYARVESYEQYF. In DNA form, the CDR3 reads TGTGCCAGCAGTTACGCCAGGGTTGAATCCTACGAGCAGTACTTC.

CDR3 nucleotide sequence: TGTGCCAGCAGCGTCACGACAGGCGGGAGGTCGGAAGCTTTCTTT. It translates to CASSVTTGGRSEAFF. The gene calls are TRBV9 and TRBJ1-1; TRBD1 might be the D (6 bases). The germline V gene encodes CDR1 SGDLS and CDR2 YYNGEE. The CDR3 spans 15 residues. V lost 2 bases and J 8 bases, leaving 19 bases between the germline ends.

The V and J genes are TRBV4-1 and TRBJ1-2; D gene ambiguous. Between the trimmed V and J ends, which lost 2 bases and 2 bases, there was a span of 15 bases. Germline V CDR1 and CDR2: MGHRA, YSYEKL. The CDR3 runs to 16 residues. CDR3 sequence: CASSQSQGNPNYGYTF. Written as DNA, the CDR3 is TGCGCCAGCAGCCAATCTCAAGGGAACCCCAACTATGGCTACACCTTC.

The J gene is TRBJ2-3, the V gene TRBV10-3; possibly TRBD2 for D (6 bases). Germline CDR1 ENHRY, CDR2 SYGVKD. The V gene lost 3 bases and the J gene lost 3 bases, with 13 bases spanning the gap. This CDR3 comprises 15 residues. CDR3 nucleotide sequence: TGTGCCATCAGTGACATTAACGGGGGAACAGATACGCAGTATTTT. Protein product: CAISDINGGTDTQYF.

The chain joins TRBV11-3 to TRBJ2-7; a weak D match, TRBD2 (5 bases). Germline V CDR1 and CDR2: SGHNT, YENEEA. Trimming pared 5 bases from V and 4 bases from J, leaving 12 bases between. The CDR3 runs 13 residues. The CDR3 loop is CASSRSGLYEQYF. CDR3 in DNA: TGTGCCAGCAGCCGCTCGGGGTTATACGAGCAGTACTTC.